This TCR beta chain was recorded in a study of T cell responses to AZD1222 COVID-19 vaccine (dated by TCRdb to 2020 to 2022). Some background on the complete study: TCR sequencing covered more than 230 trial participants: 200 to 210 given two doses of AZD1222 and approximately 26 given two doses of MenACWY control vaccine. Enrollment into the trials was organized by age into subgroups of 18-55, 56-69 and 70-plus years, and those subgroups contained roughly 160, 29 and 62 TCR-sequenced participants, respectively.

Broader findings and caveats from the paper: Conclusions about previously exposed vaccinees are limited, since just five or six AZD1222 recipients were seropositive for SARS-CoV-2 at baseline. In the small 56-69-year group, the increase in depth fell short of significance, most likely because of low power. Because no day 14 peak-response samples were available, the repertoires could be characterized only after the peak T cell response. Vaccine-associated CD4 TCRs spanned the whole spike protein, with dominant responses in regions 160-218 and 743-854. Nearly half of unique spike-specific TCRs reportedly recognized epitopes outside regions mutated in the B.1.351 and B.1.1.7 variants. Spike-specific TCR breadth and depth rose significantly after two AZD1222 doses compared with day 0 and with MenACWY recipients. Participants were mostly white British, with more females than males. The authors suggested clonal diversity may have been underestimated.

The time point tag for this specimen amounts to: about 28 days (+/-7) after the second vaccine dose. AZD1222 recipients with second doses at about 4 weeks or about 12 weeks were pooled, because spike-specific TCR depth and breadth did not differ between schedules. Vaccinee samples came from UK trials COV001 and COV002, including a single-blind randomized controlled phase 2/3 trial of AZD1222 (ChAdOx1 nCoV-19) in healthy adults. For TCRbeta chain sequencing, PBMC samples were collected from trial participants at day 0 and at day 28 after the second dose. The CDR3 runs 13 amino acids, cysteine and phenylalanine included. Solely the CDR3 DNA is kept, with 39 bases framed from the first base. V sheds 3 bases and J sheds 4 bases, leaving 7 bases between their ends. About this clone: The antigen it binds to is not known. Base qualities were left out, and no much larger clone turns up one base away.

The CDR3 regions of human TCRbeta chains were analyzed by immunosequencing. In the authors' own workflow: TCRs in the repertoires were matched against a reference library of SARS-CoV-2-specific TCRs that had been generated with the MIRA antigen-specificity platform. Breadth was defined as the fraction of unique TCRs that were SARS-CoV-2-associated. Depth was defined as the fraction of total T cells that were SARS-CoV-2-associated. Using the MIRA data, each spike-specific TCR was assigned both to the spike region to which the TCR was reactive and to a CD4 or CD8 class. Log10-transformed breadth and depth values were compared by one-way ANOVA with Sidak's multiple comparisons tests. Drawn from immuneACCESS, this table holds only the in-frame rearrangements with V and J called that TCRdb kept. Clones are partly lost; checked studies trace under half to an unresolved V gene and leave the rest unexplained. D and trimming were read from the DNA, whereas the V and J calls and clone size are those reported in that table. This sample comprises roughly 120,000 clones, 85% of them detected only once. Roughly 4% of the sample is taken by the ten largest.

The source material was peripheral blood, sampled 28 days after the second AZD1222 dose. The TCR was taken from an adult who received the AZD1222 COVID-19 vaccine. The V and J segments used are TRBV12-3 or TRBV12-4 and TRBJ1-5, with no D gene named confidently. The CDR3 sequence is CASSFSPNQPQHF. The sequenced DNA is TGTGCCAGCAGTTTTTCGCCTAATCAGCCCCAGCATTTT.